This T cell receptor (beta chain) was sequenced for a study of blood T cell repertoires in COVID-19. Overall study: The United States, Italy and Spain supplied acute and convalescent COVID-19 samples. Sample material is recorded as cDNA or gDNA derived from T cells, B-cell-depleted T cells, or PBMCs.

The assay was immunoSEQ multiplex PCR, and TCRdb's table has in-frame clones only and misses some. The profile shows 350,000 or so clones, 65% to 90% of them singletons. Cohorts were determined from participant-reported clinical history. Germline values: CDR1 MNHNY, CDR2 SVGAGI (reference sequence). The CDR3 covers 14 residues. With 3 bases removed from V and 3 bases from J, the gap between germline ends came to 9 bases. The rearrangement uses TRBV6-6 and TRBJ1-5; D is undetermined. The sequence was collected from a woman aged 40 to 50 with acute COVID-19. The sequenced material came from PBMCs or T cells enriched from blood (not recorded which). The CDR3 protein is CASSYPVDNQPQHF. DNA of the CDR3: TGTGCCAGCAGTTATCCGGTCGACAATCAGCCCCAGCATTTT.